Below are 11 T cell receptor beta chains sequenced from a single sample in a study of cytomegalovirus exposure and HLA in healthy donors. The PCR made use of 60 Vbeta and 13 Jbeta primers. The table came from immunoSEQ multiplex PCR; TCRdb's copy has only in-frame clones and leaves some out. The table lists about 120,000 clones, with 1.5% to 2% in the top ten. The sample taken for sequencing was PBMCs. The receptors come from a woman in her forties in good health and CMV-seropositive.

This sequence joins TRBV6-5 and TRBJ2-3; 7 positions match TRBD2. The V and J ends lost 6 bases and 0 bases, in that order; junction bases with no gene match: 6. The CDR3 extends over 15 amino acids. Germline values: CDR1 MNHEY, CDR2 SVGAGI. The CDR3 here is CASSLLAESTDTQYF. The CDR3 DNA reads as TGTGCCAGCAGCCTTCTAGCGGAAAGCACAGATACGCAGTATTTT.

The J gene is TRBJ2-1, the V gene TRBV19; possibly TRBD2 for D (5 bases). Trimming cost V 4 bases and J 10 bases, with 11 bases left between them. The CDR3 totals 12 residues. Looked up from germline, CDR1 is LNHDA and CDR2 is SQIVND (reference sequence). The CDR3 sequence: CASSTRTQEQFF. The CDR3 region has the DNA TGTGCCAGTAGTACTCGGACTCAAGAGCAGTTCTTC. Looking up the rest from reference TRBV19 and TRBJ2-1 gives the full variable domain: DGGITQSPKYLFRKEGQNVTLSCEQNLNHDAMYWYRQDPGQGLRLIYYSQIVNDFQKGDIAEGYSVSREKKESFPLTVTSAQKNPTAFYLCASSTRTQEQFFGPGTRLTVL.

This rearrangement joins TRBV19 to TRBJ2-7; D gene unclear. The CDR3 length is 14 residues. The V gene lost 5 bases and the J gene lost 6 bases, with 17 bases spanning the gap. In germline, CDR1 is LNHDA, CDR2 SQIVND (reference sequence). CDR3 nucleotides: TGTGCCAGTAGTCCCTACCCCGACTCGGGCGAGCAGTACTTC. Translation: CASSPYPDSGEQYF.

The gene calls are TRBV5-4 and TRBJ2-3; D unclear. V was trimmed by 1 base and J by 6 bases, leaving 9 bases between them. Germline V gene data show CDR1 as SGHNT and CDR2 as YYREEE (reference sequence). The CDR3 length is 13 residues. The CDR3 DNA is TGTGCCAGCAGCTTGACGGGTTCCGATACGCAGTATTTT. Amino acids: CASSLTGSDTQYF.

The chain links TRBV6-4 to TRBJ1-2; 7 positions match TRBD1. Losses at the gene ends were 0 bases for V and 7 bases for J; bases not matched to a gene: 5. Germline V gene data show CDR1 as MRHNA and CDR2 as SNTAGT. There are 14 residues in the CDR3. This CDR3 is CASSDSNAGGGYTF. CDR3 nucleotides: TGTGCCAGCAGTGACTCGAACGCAGGGGGTGGCTACACCTTC.

The CDR3 DNA reads TGTGCCAGCAGTGGGAAAGGACAGGGAGGCACCTACGAGCAGTACTTC. Translated, it gives CASSGKGQGGTYEQYF. V and J are TRBV27 and TRBJ2-7; 8 bases align to TRBD1. The CDR3 runs to 16 residues. After removal of 5 bases from V and 2 bases from J, the junction contained 11 bases not matched to a gene. Germline lookup yields CDR1 MNHEY and CDR2 SMNVEV (reference sequence).

The gene calls are TRBV9 and TRBJ2-3, with a tentative D call TRBD1 (6 bases). This CDR3 has 15 amino acids. Germline V gene sequence: CDR1 SGDLS, CDR2 YYNGEE. Trimming stripped 2 bases from V and 3 bases from J, with 13 bases between. The CDR3 here is CASSVEYRVTDTQYF. CDR3 coding DNA: TGTGCCAGCAGCGTGGAGTACAGGGTGACAGATACGCAGTATTTT.

The J gene is TRBJ2-7, the V gene TRBV19, with 7 bases identical to TRBD1. The CDR3 consists of 13 residues. The germline V gene encodes CDR1 LNHDA and CDR2 SQIVND (reference sequence). V dropped 5 bases and J dropped 3; count of bases not matched to a gene: 4. CDR3 region: CASSRDRVYEQYF. The CDR3 coding sequence is TGTGCCAGTAGTCGGGACAGAGTCTACGAGCAGTACTTC. The complete variable domain, with remaining parts taken from reference TRBV19 and TRBJ2-7, reads DGGITQSPKYLFRKEGQNVTLSCEQNLNHDAMYWYRQDPGQGLRLIYYSQIVNDFQKGDIAEGYSVSREKKESFPLTVTSAQKNPTAFYLCASSRDRVYEQYFGPGTRLTVT.

This rearrangement joins TRBV7-2 to TRBJ2-3; 7 bases line up with TRBD1. In germline, CDR1 is SGHTA, CDR2 FQGNSA. The J segment lost 4 bases and the V segment lost 3 bases, leaving 7 bases of the junction unmatched. The CDR3 runs to 15 residues. In DNA form, the CDR3 reads TGTGCCAGCAGCTTGAGGACAGGACCGTCAGATACGCAGTATTTT. Amino acid sequence: CASSLRTGPSDTQYF.

The chain combines TRBV28 with TRBJ2-7, with unresolved D. Trimming stripped 2 bases from V and 11 bases from J, with 13 bases between. This CDR3 contains 12 residues. From germline, CDR1 is MDHEN and CDR2 SYDVKM. This CDR3 is CASSLGQVHEYF. CDR3 nucleotide sequence: TGTGCCAGCAGTTTAGGGCAGGTCCATGAGTACTTC.

CDR3 residues: CASSSTSGRVNEQFF. The CDR3 nucleotides read TGTGCCAGCAGTTCCACTAGCGGGAGGGTAAATGAGCAGTTCTTC. This chain links TRBV7-9 with TRBJ2-1; 13 nucleotides match TRBD2. The CDR3 length is 15 residues. The ends lost 6 bases at V and 7 bases at J; junction bases unmatched: 6. Germline V gene data show CDR1 as SEHNR and CDR2 as FQNEAQ (reference sequence).